The rows below give T cell receptor beta chains drawn from one sample of a study of blood T cells in healthy people across ages. TCRdb used MiXCR to reprocess the 5' RACE reads, holding one entry per CDR3 protein. The sample carries about 1.1 million distinct CDR3 sequences, about two fifths recorded once. Sequenced input: blood. Receptors originate from a man aged 18 to 29 in good health. The CDR3 runs from the conserved cysteine through the conserved F or W. D genes are given only for firm matches. Size is stated for part of the rows, as once, few or many counts, or as a class when the clone is expanded.

CDR3nt	CDR3aa	abundance	v_gene	j_gene	d_gene
TGCGCCAGCGGAAACTCCCAGGGGGCGACTGAAGCTTTCTTT	CASGNSQGATEAFF	.	TRBV5-1	TRBJ1-1	TRBD1
TGTGCCAGCAGCCTCCAGGGTGACGAGCAGTACTTC	CASSLQGDEQYF	many	TRBV13	TRBJ2-7	.
TGTGCCAGCAATCACGGGACGGTTACCTACGAGCAGTACTTC	CASNHGTVTYEQYF	.	TRBV6-2/TRBV6-3	TRBJ2-7	.
TGTGCCAGCAGCCCCAGTCTAGCGGCTAACTATGGCTACACCTTC	CASSPSLAANYGYTF	few	TRBV14	TRBJ1-2	.
TGTGCCAGCAGCTTAGTTGGCCAGAACACAGATACGCAGTATTTT	CASSLVGQNTDTQYF	few	TRBV7-3	TRBJ2-3	.
TGTGCCTGGAGTGTTGGCGGTCCCCCAAGGAACACTGAAGCTTTCTTT	CAWSVGGPPRNTEAFF	.	TRBV30	TRBJ1-1	.
TGTGCCATCAGTAGACGGGCAACCGGATTAGCCAAAAACATTCAGTACTTC	CAISRRATGLAKNIQYF	many	TRBV10-3	TRBJ2-4	.
TGCGTCAGCAGCCAAGAATATTCCTCTAGCACAGATACGCAGTATTTT	CVSSQEYSSSTDTQYF	.	TRBV4-3	TRBJ2-3	.
TGTGCCAGCAGCGATCTCCCGGGAGGGGGTGAAAAACTGTTTTTT	CASSDLPGGGEKLFF	.	TRBV5-5	TRBJ1-4	.
TGTGCCAGCTCCGGGGGTATCTCCTACGAGCAGTACTTC	CASSGGISYEQYF	.	TRBV28	TRBJ2-7	.
TGTGCCAGCAGTTACAGTAGCGGGAGTTACAATGAGCAGTTCTTC	CASSYSSGSYNEQFF	few	TRBV6-5	TRBJ2-1	TRBD2
TGCGCCAGCAGCCATTACCCGGGACTAGCTGAGACCCAGTACTTC	CASSHYPGLAETQYF	.	TRBV4-3	TRBJ2-5	TRBD2
TGTGCCAGCAGCGTTGGGAGGGGAATTGGTAATTCACCCCTCCACTTT	CASSVGRGIGNSPLHF	.	TRBV9	TRBJ1-6	.
TGTGCCAGCAGTTCCGAGGGGGCTGGGGATGAAAAACTGTTTTTT	CASSSEGAGDEKLFF	few	TRBV27	TRBJ1-4	TRBD1
TGTGCCAGCAGCTTTGGACGGGGGGTCACCTACGAGCAGTACTTC	CASSFGRGVTYEQYF	few	TRBV7-2	TRBJ2-7	TRBD2
TGCAGCGTTTCTACAGGGCGTACGGCTAATGAAAAACTGTTTTTT	CSVSTGRTANEKLFF	.	TRBV29-1	TRBJ1-4	.
TGTGCCAGCAGCCAACTCTACAGGGAGCGTGCAAGGGATGAGCAGTTCTTC	CASSQLYRERARDEQFF	few	TRBV4-2	TRBJ2-1	.
TGCAGCGTTGAAGGGTCGACTAGCGGGGAATACAATGAGCAGTACTTC	CSVEGSTSGEYNEQYF	few	TRBV29-1	TRBJ2-7	TRBD2
TGCAGCGTTGTCATTACTGGAGGGATCGAAAAACTGTTTTTT	CSVVITGGIEKLFF	few	TRBV29-1	TRBJ1-4	.
TGTGCCAGCAGCCAAGGGCAGCTACACTATGGCTACACCTTC	CASSQGQLHYGYTF	few	TRBV4-2	TRBJ1-2	.
TGTGCCAGCAGCTTAACCGGGACACGAGGAAACTATGGCTACACCTTC	CASSLTGTRGNYGYTF	few	TRBV7-9	TRBJ1-2	.
TGTGCCAGCAGCTTACGGACTAGCGGGGGTGATTACAATGAGCAGTTCTTC	CASSLRTSGGDYNEQFF	.	TRBV9	TRBJ2-1	TRBD2
TGTGCCAGCAGCCTAAAAAGCAGGGACGGAGAGCAGTTCTTC	CASSLKSRDGEQFF	.	TRBV11-2	TRBJ2-1	.
TGCAGCGTTGAATATGATGGAGGGAAGACTGAAGCTTTCTTT	CSVEYDGGKTEAFF	few	TRBV29-1	TRBJ1-1	.
TGTGCCAGCAGCTTACGTCGGGACAGGGTGGTCACAGATACGCAGTATTTT	CASSLRRDRVVTDTQYF	.	TRBV7-9	TRBJ2-3	TRBD1
TGCAGTGCTAGACCCGACAACCAGGGTGGCTACACCTTC	CSARPDNQGGYTF	.	TRBV20-1	TRBJ1-2	.
TGCAGTGCTACGCTACGAGGTTGGGGCTACACCTTC	CSATLRGWGYTF	few	TRBV20-1	TRBJ1-2	.
TGCGCCAGCAGCCAAGAGTCGTTTTGGGAGGGGGGGGAAAAACTGTTTTTT	CASSQESFWEGGEKLFF	few	TRBV4-3	TRBJ1-4	.
TGCAGTGCTAGAGGGCAGGGTATAAGCTCTGGGGCCAACGTCCTGACTTTC	CSARGQGISSGANVLTF	.	TRBV20-1	TRBJ2-6	.
TGTGCCGGCAGTTACCCAACAGGGGCGGGAGAGACCCAGTACTTC	CAGSYPTGAGETQYF	.	TRBV6-5	TRBJ2-5	TRBD1
TGTGCCAGCAGTGAATACGGGACTGGGGCCAACGTCCTGACTTTC	CASSEYGTGANVLTF	many	TRBV2	TRBJ2-6	.
TGCGCCAGCAGCTTGGCGGGGCCCGGAGGCAAACAGCCCCAGCATTTT	CASSLAGPGGKQPQHF	.	TRBV5-1	TRBJ1-5	.
TGTGCCAGTAGTTATATAGGGGGGACTGAAGCTTTCTTT	CASSYIGGTEAFF	.	TRBV19	TRBJ1-1	.
TGCGCCAGCAGCTATTTAACAGGGGGAGAAAATGGCTACACCTTC	CASSYLTGGENGYTF	few	TRBV5-1	TRBJ1-2	TRBD1
TGTGCCAGCAGTCAACGGACAGGAGCTTTCTTT	CASSQRTGAFF	.	TRBV2	TRBJ1-1	TRBD1
TGCAGTGCTAGGGGACCTCCCTGCGGGGGCACAGATACGCAGTATTTT	CSARGPPCGGTDTQYF	few	TRBV20-1	TRBJ2-3	.
TGTGCCAGCAGTTACTTGGCAGGAGCCAGGGATGGCTACACCTTC	CASSYLAGARDGYTF	few	TRBV6-5	TRBJ1-2	.
TGTGCCAGCAGTTACTCGGCAGGGTTTTCCGGCTACACCTTC	CASSYSAGFSGYTF	.	TRBV6-5	TRBJ1-2	.
TGCAGTGCTTTACACGGAGCTGCATGGTACAATGAGCAGTTCTTC	CSALHGAAWYNEQFF	few	TRBV20-1	TRBJ2-1	.
TGTGCCAGCAGTTACAGGGGCAGTGCTAATGAAAAACTGTTTTTT	CASSYRGSANEKLFF	.	TRBV6-6	TRBJ1-4	.
TGTGCTAGTGGGGCCTCAATATTGACTGAAGCTTTCTTT	CASGASILTEAFF	.	TRBV12-5	TRBJ1-1	.
TGTGCCAGCAGCTCCAGTCGTTCAGGGTACAGCTATGGCTACACCTTC	CASSSSRSGYSYGYTF	.	TRBV7-2	TRBJ1-2	.
TGTGCCAGCAGTTCTCTGACAGGGGGCAACAATCAGCCCCAGCATTTT	CASSSLTGGNNQPQHF	few	TRBV27	TRBJ1-5	TRBD1
TGTGCCAGCAGTTACTCGGGACAGGTCACCTACGAGCAGTACTTC	CASSYSGQVTYEQYF	few	TRBV6-2/TRBV6-3	TRBJ2-7	TRBD1
TGTGCCAGCAGTTTTGGGCAGGGGGGAGGTCAGCCCCAGCATTTT	CASSFGQGGGQPQHF	few	TRBV27	TRBJ1-5	TRBD1
TGCGCCGGCAGCTTGGAATCTGCTAGCGGGGGGACAGATACGCAGTATTTT	CAGSLESASGGTDTQYF	.	TRBV5-1	TRBJ2-3	TRBD2
TGTGCCAGCACCAAACTAGCCTCTAGCACAGATACGCAGTATTTT	CASTKLASSTDTQYF	.	TRBV7-8	TRBJ2-3	.
TGCAGTGCTAGTCGACAGGGGGGGAACACTGAAGCTTTCTTT	CSASRQGGNTEAFF	.	TRBV20-1	TRBJ1-1	TRBD1
TGTGCCAGCAGCCAAGGACTAGTCGGCACAGATACGCAGTATTTT	CASSQGLVGTDTQYF	many	TRBV4-2	TRBJ2-3	.
TGTGCCAGCAGCCCTACCCGACAGGGGAGTATCCAAGAGACCCAGTACTTC	CASSPTRQGSIQETQYF	.	TRBV7-8	TRBJ2-5	TRBD1
TGTGCCAGCAGCTTAGCAACCCACACCGGGGAGCTGTTTTTT	CASSLATHTGELFF	.	TRBV7-9	TRBJ2-2	.
TGCAGTGCAGGGGGACAGGGGAAAAATGAAGCTTTCTTT	CSAGGQGKNEAFF	.	TRBV20-1	TRBJ1-1	TRBD1
TGTGCCAGCGACAATTCGGGGAGGTCGAGATTCCCTGCGTTCTTC	CASDNSGRSRFPAFF	few	TRBV6-5	TRBJ2-1	.
TGTGCCAGCAGCTTGGACAGGGGGCTTGCTAGGGAGCAGTACTTC	CASSLDRGLAREQYF	few	TRBV5-4	TRBJ2-7	TRBD1
TGTGCCAGCAGCCGAGATGGGGGTGGTCCCACAGATACGCAGTATTTT	CASSRDGGGPTDTQYF	few	TRBV4-2	TRBJ2-3	.
TGTGCCAGCAGCAAAGCCGAGGGGATCACTGAAGCTTTCTTT	CASSKAEGITEAFF	once	TRBV21-1	TRBJ1-1	.
TGTGCCAGCAGTTACGGAGGGGCTAGACCCCCTCCATACACCTTC	CASSYGGARPPPYTF	.	TRBV6-5	TRBJ1-2	.
TGCAGTCCCCGAGGGGCTAGCGGTTACAATGAGCAGTTCTTC	CSPRGASGYNEQFF	few	TRBV20-1	TRBJ2-1	TRBD2
TGTGCCAATCGTCGGGACAGGGATAATTCACCCCTCCACTTT	CANRRDRDNSPLHF	.	TRBV10-3	TRBJ1-6	TRBD1
TGCGTCAGCAGCTTGATAAGCGAAGGGACTAGCCTTAGGTACAATGAGCAGTTCTTC	CVSSLISEGTSLRYNEQFF	.	TRBV5-1	TRBJ2-1	TRBD2